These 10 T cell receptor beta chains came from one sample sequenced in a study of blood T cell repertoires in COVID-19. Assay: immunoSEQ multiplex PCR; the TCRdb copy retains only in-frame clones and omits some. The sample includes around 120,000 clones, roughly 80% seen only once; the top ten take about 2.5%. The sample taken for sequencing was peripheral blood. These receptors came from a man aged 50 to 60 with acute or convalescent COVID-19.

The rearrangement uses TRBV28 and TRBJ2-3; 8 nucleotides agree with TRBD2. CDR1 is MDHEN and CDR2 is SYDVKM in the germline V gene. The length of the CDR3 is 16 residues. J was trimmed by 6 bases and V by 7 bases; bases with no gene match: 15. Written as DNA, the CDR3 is TGTGCCAGCATGCCCCCACCGGGACTAGAGGGGGATACGCAGTATTTT. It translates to CASMPPPGLEGDTQYF.

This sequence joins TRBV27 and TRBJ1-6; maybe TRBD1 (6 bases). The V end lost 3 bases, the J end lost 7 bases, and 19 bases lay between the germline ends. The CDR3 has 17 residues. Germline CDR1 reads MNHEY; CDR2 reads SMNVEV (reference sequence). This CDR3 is CASSFTHTQGYNSPLHF. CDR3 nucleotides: TGTGCCAGCAGTTTCACGCACACACAGGGCTACAATTCACCCCTCCACTTT.

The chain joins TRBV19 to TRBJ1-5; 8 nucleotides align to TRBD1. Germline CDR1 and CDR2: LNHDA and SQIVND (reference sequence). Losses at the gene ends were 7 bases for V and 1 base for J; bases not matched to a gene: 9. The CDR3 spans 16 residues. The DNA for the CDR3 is TGTGCCAGTAACGTCCGCAGGGGGCAAAGCAATCAGCCCCAGCATTTT. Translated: CASNVRRGQSNQPQHF. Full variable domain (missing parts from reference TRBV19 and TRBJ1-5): DGGITQSPKYLFRKEGQNVTLSCEQNLNHDAMYWYRQDPGQGLRLIYYSQIVNDFQKGDIAEGYSVSREKKESFPLTVTSAQKNPTAFYLCASNVRRGQSNQPQHFGDGTRLSIL.

CDR3 bases: TGCGCCAGCAGCAGCGGACAGGGGAACAATTCACCCCTCCACTTT. Its translation: CASSSGQGNNSPLHF. The chain joins TRBV5-1 to TRBJ1-6, with 9 bases matching TRBD1. The CDR3 contains 15 residues. V trimming: 4 bases; J trimming: 7 bases; junction bases outside the gene matches: 6. Germline V gene sequence: CDR1 SGHRS, CDR2 YFSETQ. The full variable domain, completed using reference TRBV5-1 and TRBJ1-6, is KAGVTQTPRYLIKTRGQQVTLSCSPISGHRSVSWYQQTPGQGLQFLFEYFSETQRNKGNFPGRFSGRQFSNSRSEMNVSTLELGDSALYLCASSSGQGNNSPLHFGNGTRLTVT.

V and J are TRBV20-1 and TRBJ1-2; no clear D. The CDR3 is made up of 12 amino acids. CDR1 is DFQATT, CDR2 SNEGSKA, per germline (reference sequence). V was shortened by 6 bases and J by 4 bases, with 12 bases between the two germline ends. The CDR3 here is CSASMGGYGYTF. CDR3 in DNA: TGCAGTGCCAGTATGGGAGGCTATGGCTACACCTTC.

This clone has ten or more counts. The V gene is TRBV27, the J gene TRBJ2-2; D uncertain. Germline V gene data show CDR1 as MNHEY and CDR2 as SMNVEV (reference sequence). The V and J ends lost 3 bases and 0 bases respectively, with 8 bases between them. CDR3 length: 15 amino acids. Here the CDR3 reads CASSFSPANTGELFF. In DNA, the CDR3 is TGTGCCAGCAGTTTCAGTCCCGCGAACACCGGGGAGCTGTTTTTT.

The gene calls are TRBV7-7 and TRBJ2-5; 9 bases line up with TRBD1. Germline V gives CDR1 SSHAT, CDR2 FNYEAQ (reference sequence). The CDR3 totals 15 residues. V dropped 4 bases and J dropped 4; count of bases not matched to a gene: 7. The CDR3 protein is CASSSGTGIAETQYF. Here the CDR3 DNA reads TGTGCCAGCAGCTCCGGGACAGGGATTGCAGAGACCCAGTACTTC.

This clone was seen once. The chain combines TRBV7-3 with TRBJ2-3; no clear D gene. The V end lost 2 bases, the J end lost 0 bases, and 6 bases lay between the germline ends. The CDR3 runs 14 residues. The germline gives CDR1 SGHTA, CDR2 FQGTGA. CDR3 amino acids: CASSLSRSTDTQYF. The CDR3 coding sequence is TGTGCCAGCAGCTTATCGCGGAGCACAGATACGCAGTATTTT. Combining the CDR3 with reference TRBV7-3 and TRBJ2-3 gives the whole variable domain GAGVSQTPSNKVTEKGKYVELRCDPISGHTALYWYRQSLGQGPEFLIYFQGTGAADDSGLPNDRFFAVRPEGSVSTLKIQRTERGDSAVYLCASSLSRSTDTQYFGPGTRLTVL.

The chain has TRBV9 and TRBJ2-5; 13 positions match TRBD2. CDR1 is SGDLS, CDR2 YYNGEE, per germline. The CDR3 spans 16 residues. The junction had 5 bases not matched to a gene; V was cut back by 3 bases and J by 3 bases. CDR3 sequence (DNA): TGTGCCAGCAGCGGGGGGACTAGCGGGGCCGAAGAGACCCAGTACTTC. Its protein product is CASSGGTSGAEETQYF.

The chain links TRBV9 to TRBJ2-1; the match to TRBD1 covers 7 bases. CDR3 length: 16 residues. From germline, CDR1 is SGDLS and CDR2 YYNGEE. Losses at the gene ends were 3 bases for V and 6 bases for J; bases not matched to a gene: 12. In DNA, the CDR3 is TGTGCCAGCAGCGGCCACAGGGGAGTTTGGGCCAATGAGCAGTTCTTC. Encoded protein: CASSGHRGVWANEQFF. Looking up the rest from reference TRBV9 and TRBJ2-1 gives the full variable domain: DSGVTQTPKHLITATGQRVTLRCSPRSGDLSVYWYQQSLDQGLQFLIQYYNGEERAKGNILERFSAQQFPDLHSELNLSSLELGDSALYFCASSGHRGVWANEQFFGPGTRLTVL.